A single sample gave rise to the 5 T cell receptor beta chains below, sequenced in a study of glioma-infiltrating T cells after dendritic cell vaccination (dated by TCRdb to 2015 to 2016). Library creation used the immunoSEQ multiplex PCR assay. TCRdb mirrors the immuneACCESS table, restricted to in-frame sequences. Some clones are absent from its copies; in checked studies, under half trace to an unresolved V gene, and the reason for the others is unknown. The sample yields roughly 85,000 clones; 85% were counted once. The ten biggest clones cover 7.5% to 8.5% of the sample. In light of the paper, this sample's time point label describes: after dendritic cell vaccination, including at tumor progression/relapse. The sequencing used blood, collected after dendritic cell vaccination. The receptor source for this set is a human donor with glioblastoma.

The genes are TRBV5-5 and TRBJ1-2; TRBD1 agrees at 7 bases. V lost 0 bases and J lost 4; bases outside the gene matches: 3. This CDR3 has 14 amino acids. CDR1 is SGHKS and CDR2 is YYEKEE in the germline V gene (reference sequence). The CDR3 loop is CASSLVRGPYGYTF. The CDR3 DNA follows: TGTGCCAGCAGCTTGGTTAGGGGGCCCTATGGCTACACCTTC.

V and J are TRBV5-1 and TRBJ1-2; TRBD1 is a possible D gene (6 bases). Between the trimmed V and J ends, which lost 7 bases and 8 bases, there was a span of 21 bases. Germline values: CDR1 SGHRS, CDR2 YFSETQ. CDR3 length: 14 amino acids. The CDR3 spells CASGTGHRDVGYTF. CDR3 DNA: TGCGCCAGCGGGACGGGACACCGGGATGTGGGCTACACCTTC. Together with reference TRBV5-1 and TRBJ1-2, the CDR3 gives the full variable domain: KAGVTQTPRYLIKTRGQQVTLSCSPISGHRSVSWYQQTPGQGLQFLFEYFSETQRNKGNFPGRFSGRQFSNSRSEMNVSTLELGDSALYLCASGTGHRDVGYTFGSGTRLTVV.

The V and J genes are TRBV7-4 and TRBJ2-7; 7 positions match TRBD2. V was clipped by 3 bases and J by 7 bases; unmatched bases: 15. Germline loops: CDR1 SGHVT, CDR2 SQSDAQ. The CDR3 covers 16 residues. In nucleotides, the CDR3 is TGTGCCAGCAGCTTGGCTGACTGGCGGGAGTATGGAGAGCAGTACTTC. Its protein is CASSLADWREYGEQYF.

The chain joins TRBV6-1 to TRBJ1-3; possibly TRBD1 for D (6 bases). This CDR3 spans 15 amino acids. Germline V gene sequence: CDR1 MNHNS, CDR2 SASEGT. V was clipped by 5 bases and J by 8 bases, with 19 bases between them. The CDR3 region has the DNA TGTGCCAGCAGTTCAACAGGGTTTTGGGGAGACACCATATATTTT. Amino acid sequence: CASSSTGFWGDTIYF.

The genes are TRBV11-1 and TRBJ1-1, with a possible D match to TRBD1 (5 bases). CDR3 length: 13 residues. The V and J ends lost 0 bases and 4 bases respectively, with 6 bases between them. Germline V gives CDR1 SGHAT, CDR2 FQDESV (reference sequence). CDR3 in amino acids: CASSLAGGTEAFF. The DNA of the CDR3 is TGTGCCAGCAGCTTAGCGGGGGGCACTGAAGCTTTCTTT.